The 10 T cell receptor beta chains in this list originate from one sample, sequenced in a study of tumor-infiltrating lymphocytes in primary liver carcinoma. Co-extracted RNA and DNA came from roughly 20-30 mg of unsorted bulk tissue. A primer in the constant region served to generate TCR beta cDNA from approximately 500 ng of total RNA. Slightly modified ARM-PCR with three nested multiplex PCR rounds yielded TCR beta libraries. A C-beta reverse primer and TRBV1-TRBV30 forward primers served in each of the first two PCR rounds, at 10 cycles apiece. In TCRdb, the multiplex PCR reads were re-called with MiXCR into one record per CDR3 protein. This sample yields tens of thousands of distinct CDR3 sequences, of which more than 60% are seen a single time; 35% to 40% belongs to the top ten. Sequencing input: tumor-adjacent normal liver tissue. The receptor set was obtained from a man aged 35 to 55 with primary liver carcinoma and hepatitis B virus infection.

The V gene is TRBV6-2 or TRBV6-3, the J gene TRBJ2-2, with D possibly being TRBD1 or TRBD2 (5 bases each). The CDR3 covers 15 residues. Trimming pared 5 bases from V and 0 bases from J, leaving 10 bases between. Germline CDR1 is MNHEY and CDR2 is SVGEGT. The CDR3 region has the DNA TGTGCCAGCAGTCGGGACCCTGCGAACACCGGGGAGCTGTTTTTT. This sequence encodes CASSRDPANTGELFF.

This clonotype was seen a few times. The CDR3 does not end in the conserved phenylalanine or tryptophan, so this is likely a read error. The J gene is TRBJ2-5, the V gene TRBV11-2, with D tentatively TRBD2 (6 bases). Germline V CDR1 and CDR2: SGHAT, FQNNGV. This CDR3 contains 14 residues. Trimming pared 1 base from V and 7 bases from J, leaving 13 bases between. The CDR3: CASSLGVGRGTQYS. In nucleotides, the CDR3 is TGTGCCAGCAGCTTAGGGGTGGGGCGGGGGACCCAGTACTCC.

To note about this clonotype: The junction departs from the called germline gene at one end, perhaps through a read error. The rearrangement joins TRBV29-1 to TRBJ2-2, with 8 bases matching TRBD2. This CDR3 comprises 15 residues. The V gene's germline CDR1 is SQVTM and CDR2 ANQGSEA. This CDR3 is CSVVTAGVYTGELLF. CDR3 sequence (DNA): TGCAGCGTTGTCACAGCGGGAGTGTACACCGGGGAGCTGTTGTTT.

Comments on this clonotype: A read error may account for a junction end that differs from germline. The V and J genes are TRBV6-2 or TRBV6-3 and TRBJ2-1, with TRBD2 matching over 8 bases. Germline V CDR1 and CDR2: MNHEY, SVGEGT. CDR3 length: 16 amino acids. The CDR3 here is CANSYGGAGRENEKFF. As DNA, the CDR3 is TGTGCCAACAGTTACGGGGGGGCAGGGCGAGAAAATGAGAAGTTCTTC.

A remark on this clonotype: Because the CDR3 is missing its conserved closing phenylalanine or tryptophan, this is likely a read error. The rearrangement links TRBV7-9 to TRBJ1-2; the match to TRBD1 covers 11 bases. This CDR3 has 14 residues. CDR1 is SEHNR and CDR2 is FQNEAQ in the germline V gene (reference sequence). The CDR3 loop reads CASRWDRGFHDYTL. In nucleotides, the CDR3 is TGTGCTAGCAGATGGGACAGGGGGTTTCATGACTACACCTTA.

This clonotype is categorized as medium-sized (0.01 to 0.1%). V is TRBV4-1 and J is TRBJ1-5, with TRBD1 matching 11 bases. Losses at the gene ends were 1 base for V and 8 bases for J; bases not matched to a gene: 7. The CDR3 runs 16 residues. CDR1 and CDR2 from the germline V gene are MGHRA and YSYEKL. The CDR3 DNA reads TGCGCCAGCAGCCAAGGGGACAGGGGGTTCATAGAGCCCCAGCATTTT. It is translated as CASSQGDRGFIEPQHF.

Turning to this clonotype: The junction does not match germline at one end; this may be a read error. The V call is TRBV7-9, the J call TRBJ2-7; no reliable D call. Germline-derived CDR1 and CDR2 are SEHNR and FQNEAQ (reference sequence). The CDR3 has 13 amino acids. In nucleotides, the CDR3 is TGTGCCAGCAGCTTAGGCAGCTCCAACGAGCAGTATTTC. Its translation is CASSLGSSNEQYF.

On this clonotype itself: At one boundary the junction diverges from the germline segment, which might be a read error. V gene TRBV29-1 combines with J gene TRBJ2-4; perhaps TRBD1 as D (6 bases). The CDR3 is 15 residues long. CDR1 is SQVTM and CDR2 is ANQGSEA in the germline V gene. CDR3 protein: CSVVVGGRGKHIQYF. The CDR3 DNA is TGCAGTGTTGTCGTAGGAGGCAGGGGCAAACACATTCAGTACTTT.

In regard to this clonotype: Mismatch with germline at one junction end may stem from a read error. The genes are TRBV6-2 or TRBV6-3 and TRBJ1-2; D remains ambiguous. Germline loops: CDR1 MNHEY, CDR2 SVGEGT. The CDR3 has 13 amino acids. CDR3 region: CTSSPRSGYSYSF. The CDR3 DNA sequence: TGTACCAGCAGCCCCCGGAGCGGCTATAGCTACTCCTTC.

On this clonotype: It may be a read error: a sequence one base away is much more abundant. The chain links TRBV11-2 to TRBJ2-1; D not resolved. The CDR3 is 13 amino acids. CDR1 and CDR2 (germline): SGHAT, FQNNGV. V lost 6 bases to trimming and J lost 12 bases, with 18 bases between them. Here the CDR3 DNA reads TGTGCCAGCAGACCGATGATTGAGGCCTCGCAGTTCTTC. Its translation is CASRPMIEASQFF.